This TCR beta chain appears in the sequencing data of a study of CD8 T cells in Susac syndrome. FACS was used to enrich TEMRA cells, whereas the CD8+ and CD4+ T cells were obtained by negative isolation. Random hexamers served to reverse transcribe roughly 0.45 to 1 ug RNA. The amplification used immunoSEQ multiplex PCR on TCR beta CDR3; it spanned 54 Vbeta and 13 Jbeta. TCRdb called the immunoSEQ multiplex PCR reads again in MiXCR, with one record for every CDR3 protein. The table includes 85,000 to 120,000 distinct CDR3 sequences, approximately 94% detected once. This CDR3 spans 16 amino acids. The V gene's germline CDR1 is SQVTM and CDR2 ANQGSEA. The J segment lost 7 bases and the V segment lost 0 bases, leaving 6 bases of the junction unmatched.

The TCR comes from a human donor with Susac syndrome. The J gene is TRBJ2-2, the V gene TRBV29-1; 12 nucleotides agree with TRBD1. The sequenced sample was CD8+ T cells from PBMCs. The CDR3 DNA sequence: TGCAGCGTTGAAGATTGGGACAGGGGGCGCGGCGGGGAGCTGTTTTTT. Its protein is CSVEDWDRGRGGELFF.